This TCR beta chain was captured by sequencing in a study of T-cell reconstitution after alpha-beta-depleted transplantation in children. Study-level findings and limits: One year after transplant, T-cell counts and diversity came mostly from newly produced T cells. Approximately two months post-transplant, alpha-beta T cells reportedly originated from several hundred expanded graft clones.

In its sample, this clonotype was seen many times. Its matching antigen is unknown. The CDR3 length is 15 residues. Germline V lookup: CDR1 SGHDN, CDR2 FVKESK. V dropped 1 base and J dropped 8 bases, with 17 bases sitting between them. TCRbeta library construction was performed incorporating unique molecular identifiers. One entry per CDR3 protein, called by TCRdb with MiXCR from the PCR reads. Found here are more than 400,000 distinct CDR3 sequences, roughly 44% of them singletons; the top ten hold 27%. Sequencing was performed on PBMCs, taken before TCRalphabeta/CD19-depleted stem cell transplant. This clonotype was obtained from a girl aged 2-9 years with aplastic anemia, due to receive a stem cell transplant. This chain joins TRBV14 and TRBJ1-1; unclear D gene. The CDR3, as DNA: TGTGCCAGCAGCCAAGCGTCTTTGGGCCCCTTCGAAGCTTTCTTT. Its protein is CASSQASLGPFEAFF.